Below, 11 T cell receptor beta chains from the same sample are listed, as sequenced in a study of blood T cell repertoires in COVID-19 (TCRdb year 2020). Library preparation was by the immunoSEQ multiplex PCR assay. TCRdb provides this immuneACCESS table in a form limited to in-frame rearrangements. Some clones are lacking; in checked studies, under half of them reflect an unresolved V gene, and why the rest are absent is not known. The sample table lists roughly 250,000 clones, under 95% of them with a count of one. About 2.1% of the sample lies in the top ten. The sample was PBMCs or T cells enriched from blood (not recorded which). Source of these receptors: a middle-aged woman with acute COVID-19.

The count of this clone is one. This rearrangement joins TRBV6-1 to TRBJ1-6; D remains ambiguous. This CDR3 spans 13 amino acids. Trimming removed 8 bases at V and 4 bases at J, with 9 bases between. CDR1 is MNHNS, CDR2 SASEGT, per germline. DNA for the CDR3: TGTGCCAGCCTACCCGGGTATAATTCACCCCTCCACTTT. Protein: CASLPGYNSPLHF.

The chain recombines TRBV18 with TRBJ2-5; D uncertain. V lost 2 bases, J lost 4 bases, and 8 bases lay in between. The germline V gene encodes CDR1 KGHSH and CDR2 LQKENI. This CDR3 spans 13 amino acids. The CDR3 spells CASSPASTETQYF. CDR3 nucleotide sequence: TGTGCCAGCTCACCAGCCAGTACAGAGACCCAGTACTTC.

This chain links TRBV29-1 with TRBJ2-4; possibly TRBD2 for D (6 bases). Trimming left V 5 bases short and J 0 bases short, with 20 bases between. Germline V CDR1 and CDR2: SQVTM, ANQGSEA. The CDR3 spans 17 residues. CDR3 nucleotide sequence: TGCAGCGTTTGGGAGGAGTTGCAGAATCTAGCCAAAAACATTCAGTACTTC. It codes for CSVWEELQNLAKNIQYF.

The gene calls are TRBV11-2 and TRBJ2-5; D unresolved. Germline V gene lookup returns CDR1 SGHAT and CDR2 FQNNGV. V was shortened by 4 bases and J by 1 base, with 19 bases between the two germline ends. The CDR3 is 17 amino acids. CDR3 sequence (DNA): TGTGCCAGCAGCTCCCTGTTTAGTTCTGGCGGCCAAGAGACCCAGTACTTC. Its protein is CASSSLFSSGGQETQYF.

The gene calls are TRBV28 and TRBJ2-1, with TRBD1 as a possible D gene (6 bases). The germline V gene encodes CDR1 MDHEN and CDR2 SYDVKM. The CDR3 covers 15 residues. Trimming removed 3 bases from V and 2 bases from J, with 11 bases in between. The CDR3 loop is CASSFYGDTYNEQFF. The CDR3, as DNA: TGTGCCAGCAGTTTCTATGGGGACACCTACAATGAGCAGTTCTTC.

The gene calls are TRBV4-3 and TRBJ2-3, with 11 bases matching TRBD2. The germline gives CDR1 LGHNA, CDR2 YSLEER. This CDR3 has 16 residues. Trimming at V came to 4 bases and at J to 7 bases, leaving 10 bases not matched to a gene. The CDR3 DNA is TGCGCCAGCAGCCTCGGGACTAGCGGACACAGGAATACGCAGTATTTT. It is translated as CASSLGTSGHRNTQYF.

The chain links TRBV30 to TRBJ1-1; D remains ambiguous. V shed 1 base and J shed 2 bases, with 8 bases lying between them. There are 13 residues in the CDR3. CDR1 is GTSNPN and CDR2 is SVGIG in the germline V gene (reference sequence). The CDR3 DNA reads TGTGCCTGGAGTGGAGACTCCAACACTGAAGCTTTCTTT. It yields the protein CAWSGDSNTEAFF.

On this clone: The same CDR3 also results from other DNA sequences found in this sample. The rearrangement uses TRBV5-1 and TRBJ2-6; perhaps TRBD1 as D (6 bases). CDR3 length: 15 amino acids. Trimming stripped 2 bases from V and 0 bases from J, with 6 bases between. Germline values: CDR1 SGHRS, CDR2 YFSETQ. Here the CDR3 DNA reads TGCGCCAGCAGCTTAGGGGGCTCTGGGGCCAACGTCCTGACTTTC. As protein: CASSLGGSGANVLTF.

The chain uses TRBV2 and TRBJ1-1; 7 bases agree with TRBD1. The J segment lost 10 bases and the V segment lost 2 bases, leaving 7 bases of the junction unmatched. Germline V gives CDR1 SNHLY, CDR2 FYNNEI. The CDR3 covers 13 residues. In nucleotides, the CDR3 is TGTGCCAGCAGTGAACGACAGGGAGAGCGAGCTTTCTTT. Translated: CASSERQGERAFF.

CDR3 DNA: TGTGCCAGCAGTCCATCGAACAGGGGACCGCAGTATTTT. Residues: CASSPSNRGPQYF. The chain carries TRBV6-5 and TRBJ2-3; 7 positions match TRBD1. This CDR3 has 13 residues. Trimming took 5 bases from V and 10 from J; bases not matched to a gene: 9. Germline CDR1 and CDR2: MNHEY and SVGAGI.

This clone was observed once. Written as DNA, the CDR3 is TGCGCCAGCAGCCAGCCAGGGCGGGATACGCAGTATTTT. Encoded protein: CASSQPGRDTQYF. This chain joins TRBV4-1 and TRBJ2-3, with D possibly TRBD1 on 5 matching bases. This CDR3 region has 13 residues. CDR1 and CDR2 (germline): MGHRA, YSYEKL. The V end was cut by 3 bases, the J end by 6 bases, with 10 bases between.